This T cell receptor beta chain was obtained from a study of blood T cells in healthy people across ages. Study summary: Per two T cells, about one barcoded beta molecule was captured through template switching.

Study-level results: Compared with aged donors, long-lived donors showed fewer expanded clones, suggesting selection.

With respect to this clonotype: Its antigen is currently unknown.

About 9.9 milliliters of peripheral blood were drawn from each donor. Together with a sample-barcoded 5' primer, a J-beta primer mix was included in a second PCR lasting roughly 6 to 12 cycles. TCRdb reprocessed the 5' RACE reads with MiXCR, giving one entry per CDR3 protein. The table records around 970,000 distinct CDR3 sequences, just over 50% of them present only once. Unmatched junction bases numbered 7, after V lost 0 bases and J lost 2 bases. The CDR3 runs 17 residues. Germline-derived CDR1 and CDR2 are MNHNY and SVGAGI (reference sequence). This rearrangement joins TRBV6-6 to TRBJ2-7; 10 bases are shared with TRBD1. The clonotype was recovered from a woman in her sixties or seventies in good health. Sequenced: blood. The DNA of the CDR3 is TGTGCCAGCAGTTACTCGATGTCCGGACAGGGGGCCTACGAGCAGTACTTC. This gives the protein CASSYSMSGQGAYEQYF.